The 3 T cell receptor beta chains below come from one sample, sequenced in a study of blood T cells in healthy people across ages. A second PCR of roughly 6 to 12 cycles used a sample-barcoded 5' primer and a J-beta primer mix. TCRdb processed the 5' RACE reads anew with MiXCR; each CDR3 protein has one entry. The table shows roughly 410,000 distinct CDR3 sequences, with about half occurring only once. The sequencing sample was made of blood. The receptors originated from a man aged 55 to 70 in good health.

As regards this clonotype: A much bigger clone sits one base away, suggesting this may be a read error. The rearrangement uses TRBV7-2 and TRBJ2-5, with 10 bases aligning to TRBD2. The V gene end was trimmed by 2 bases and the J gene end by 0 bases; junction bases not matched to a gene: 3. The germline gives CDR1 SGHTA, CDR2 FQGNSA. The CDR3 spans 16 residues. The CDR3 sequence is CASSLRAGGYQETQYF. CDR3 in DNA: TGTGCCAGCAGCTTACGAGCGGGGGGGTACCAAGAGACCCAGTACTTC.

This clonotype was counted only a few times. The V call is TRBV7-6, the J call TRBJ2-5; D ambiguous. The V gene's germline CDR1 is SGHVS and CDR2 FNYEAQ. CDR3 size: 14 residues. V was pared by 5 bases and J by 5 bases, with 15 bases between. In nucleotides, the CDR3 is TGTGCCAGCAGCCCGCCCCCGAAAGGCGAGACCCAGTACTTC. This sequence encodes CASSPPPKGETQYF.

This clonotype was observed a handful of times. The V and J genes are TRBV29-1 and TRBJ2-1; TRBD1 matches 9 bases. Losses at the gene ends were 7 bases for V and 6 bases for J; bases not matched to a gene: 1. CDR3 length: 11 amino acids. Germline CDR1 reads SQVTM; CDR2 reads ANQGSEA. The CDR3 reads CSGDRANEQFF. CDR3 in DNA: TGCAGCGGGGACAGGGCCAATGAGCAGTTCTTC.